A selection of T cell receptor beta chains follows, all from one sample in a study of technical replicates of blood from a handful of donors. Sequencing used immunoSEQ multiplex PCR; TCRdb keeps in-frame clones, though not all of them. The profile shows about 97,000 clones, 95% to 97% of them singletons. The sequenced sample consisted of T cells isolated from PBMCs. The receptors were gathered from a human donor in good health. Each CDR3 is given with its conserved first and last residue. A D gene is named only where the DNA matches it firmly. Clone size is shown for a subset of rows, as once, few, many or a class of expanded clone.

V gene	D gene	clone size	J gene	CDR3 DNA	CDR3 protein
TRBV9	NA	NA	TRBJ2-1	TGTGCCAGCAGCGTAGAGATCCAGGGGTTTGAGCAGTTCTTC	CASSVEIQGFEQFF
TRBV28	NA	NA	TRBJ1-3	TGTGCCAGCAGCCCCCCAGGGCGAAACACCATATATTTT	CASSPPGRNTIYF
TRBV29-1	TRBD2	NA	TRBJ2-7	TGCAGCGTCGGGGGCGGGAGGAGCTACGAGCAGTACTTC	CSVGGGRSYEQYF
TRBV11-3	NA	NA	TRBJ1-4	TGTGCCAGCAGCTTAGATTCTTTGGCAGGGGAAAAACTGTTTTTT	CASSLDSLAGEKLFF
TRBV5-1	TRBD1	NA	TRBJ2-3	TGCGCCAGCAGCTGGGACAGGGGGGTAGATACGCAGTATTTT	CASSWDRGVDTQYF
TRBV7-3	TRBD1	NA	TRBJ1-1	TGTGCCAGCGGACAGGGGGGAACTGAAGCTTTCTTT	CASGQGGTEAFF
TRBV27	NA	NA	TRBJ2-7	TGTGCCAGCAGGCCCGCTCAGGGGTTTTTGGGGGTTACCTACGAGCAGTACTTC	CASRPAQGFLGVTYEQYF
TRBV5-4	TRBD2	NA	TRBJ2-6	TGTGCCAGCAGCTTGGGTATAGCGGGGGTCTCTGGGGCCAACGTCCTGACTTTC	CASSLGIAGVSGANVLTF
TRBV7-6	NA	NA	TRBJ1-5	TGTGCCAGCAGCTTAGGACAGGGCAATCAGCCCCAGCATTTT	CASSLGQGNQPQHF
TRBV4-2	TRBD2	NA	TRBJ2-5	TGTGCCAGCAGCCAAGCACTAGCGGGAGTAGAGACCCAGTACTTC	CASSQALAGVETQYF
TRBV7-3	TRBD2	NA	TRBJ2-1	TGTGCCAGCAGCTTAATGGGTCGGCGGGAGATTAATGAGCAGTTCTTC	CASSLMGRREINEQFF
TRBV2	TRBD2	NA	TRBJ2-3	TGTGCCAGCAGTGATATAAGAGGGAGGGGAACAGATACGCAGTATTTT	CASSDIRGRGTDTQYF
TRBV5-1	NA	NA	TRBJ1-1	TGCGCCAGCAGCTTGGCGGTGAACACTGAAGCTTTCTTT	CASSLAVNTEAFF
TRBV10-3	TRBD1	NA	TRBJ1-3	TGTGCCATCAGGGATACGGACAGGGGGCATGGAAACACCATATATTTT	CAIRDTDRGHGNTIYF
TRBV6-6	NA	NA	TRBJ1-1	TGTGCCAGCAGTTGGAGGGCGCACACTGAAGCTTTCTTT	CASSWRAHTEAFF
TRBV11-2	NA	NA	TRBJ2-4	TGTGCCAGCAGCTTAGCAAAAAACATTCAGTACTTC	CASSLAKNIQYF
TRBV9	NA	NA	TRBJ2-1	TGTGCCAGCAGCCTTTCCCACCTAGTACCCCTTAGCAATGAGCAGTTCTTC	CASSLSHLVPLSNEQFF
TRBV30	TRBD2	NA	TRBJ2-3	TGTGCCTGGAGTACATCTGCGGGAGGCCAAATACACACAGATACGCAGTATTTT	CAWSTSAGGQIHTDTQYF
TRBV19	TRBD1	NA	TRBJ2-5	TGTGCCAGTAGTACGGGACAGGGGGCATGGGAGACCCAGTACTTC	CASSTGQGAWETQYF
TRBV10-3	NA	NA	TRBJ1-2	TGTGCCATCAGTGAGGGACTTGGATATGGCTACACCTTC	CAISEGLGYGYTF
TRBV9	TRBD1	NA	TRBJ2-1	TGTGCCAGCAGCGTAGGCGGACAGGGGTGGAATGAGCAGTTCTTC	CASSVGGQGWNEQFF
TRBV7-9	TRBD2	NA	TRBJ2-7	TGTGCCAGCACGGGACTAGACCACGAGCAGTACTTC	CASTGLDHEQYF
TRBV5-1	NA	NA	TRBJ2-1	TGCGCCAGCAGCTTGACAGGCTCCTACAATGAGCAGTTCTTC	CASSLTGSYNEQFF
TRBV7-7	TRBD2	NA	TRBJ2-7	TGTGCCAGCAGCCCGGGGGGGACTAGGGACGAGCAGTACTTC	CASSPGGTRDEQYF
TRBV6-6	NA	NA	TRBJ1-5	TGTGCCAGCAGCGCGCGGGTTCGCAATCAGCCCCAGCATTTT	CASSARVRNQPQHF
TRBV6-4	NA	NA	TRBJ1-4	TGTGCCAGCAGCGGGAATTTGGGAACTAATGAAAAACTGTTTTTT	CASSGNLGTNEKLFF
TRBV7-9	NA	NA	TRBJ2-7	TGTGCCAGCAGCTTAACGGGCTACGAGCAGTACTTC	CASSLTGYEQYF
TRBV5-8	TRBD1	NA	TRBJ2-3	TGTGCCAGCAGCTTGGTTACAGGGGGCTTAGATACGCAGTATTTT	CASSLVTGGLDTQYF
TRBV5-1	NA	NA	TRBJ2-3	TGCGCCAGCAGCCGTGATACCGTGCGGGATACGCAGTATTTT	CASSRDTVRDTQYF
TRBV5-1	TRBD2	NA	TRBJ2-7	TGCGCCAGCAGCTGGAGCGGGAGACAAAGCGAGCAGTACTTC	CASSWSGRQSEQYF
TRBV6-5	TRBD1	NA	TRBJ1-1	TGTGCCAGCTATAAGACAGGGGTGGTCGCTGAAGCTTTCTTT	CASYKTGVVAEAFF
TRBV6-4	TRBD1	few	TRBJ1-1	TGTGCCAGCAGTGACTCTGTAGGGGGCTACACTGAAGCTTTCTTT	CASSDSVGGYTEAFF
TRBV30	NA	NA	TRBJ2-3	TGTGCCTGGAGTTTGGCAGGGGTAGATACGCAGTATTTT	CAWSLAGVDTQYF
TRBV11-3	TRBD1	NA	TRBJ1-4	TGTGCCAGCAGTAGGGACAGGGGCCGTGAAAAACTGTTTTTT	CASSRDRGREKLFF
TRBV27	NA	NA	TRBJ1-1	TGTGCCAGCAGTCAAACAGGGCCCGACACTGAAGCTTTCTTT	CASSQTGPDTEAFF
TRBV6-5	NA	NA	TRBJ2-7	TGTGCCAGCAGCCCTCCCCTCGGACACTCCTACGAGCAGTACTTC	CASSPPLGHSYEQYF
TRBV25-1	NA	NA	TRBJ1-1	TGTGCCAGCAGTGAATGGAAGGGGACTGAAGCTTTCTTT	CASSEWKGTEAFF
TRBV5-4	NA	NA	TRBJ2-7	TGTGCCAGCAGGCAGGAACTAGGAACCCTCGGCGAGCAGTACTTC	CASRQELGTLGEQYF
TRBV27	NA	NA	TRBJ2-2	TGTGCCAGCAGTCTCTCGGCCGGGGAGCTGTTTTTT	CASSLSAGELFF
TRBV7-3	NA	NA	TRBJ2-2	TGTGCCAGCAGCCTGCAGACCGGGACATTCGGGGAGCTGTTTTTT	CASSLQTGTFGELFF
TRBV5-4	TRBD2	NA	TRBJ2-7	TGTGCCAGCAGCTTGGGGTTAGCGGGAGCCGAGCAGTACTTC	CASSLGLAGAEQYF
TRBV5-1	TRBD1	once	TRBJ2-7	TGCGCCAGCAGCTTTTCCGGGACAGGGCTTTACGAGCAGTACTTC	CASSFSGTGLYEQYF
TRBV10-1	TRBD2	NA	TRBJ2-4	TGCGCCAGCAGAGATCCGGGACTAGCCCCGAACATTCAGTACTTC	CASRDPGLAPNIQYF
TRBV5-4	NA	NA	TRBJ2-3	TGTGCCAGCAGCCCGGACTGGACGGATACGCAGTATTTT	CASSPDWTDTQYF
TRBV19	NA	NA	TRBJ1-1	TGTGCCAGCTCTTGGGGGGACGGGACTGAAGCTTTCTTT	CASSWGDGTEAFF
TRBV10-3	NA	NA	TRBJ1-2	TGTGCCATCAGTGAGTCGGGAGGGCCCCTTGCTGCTAACTATGGCTACACCTTC	CAISESGGPLAANYGYTF
TRBV11-2	TRBD2	NA	TRBJ2-1	TGTGCCAGCAGCCTCCGGGGTAGCGGGAGGTTCAATGAGCAGTTCTTC	CASSLRGSGRFNEQFF
TRBV7-8	TRBD2	NA	TRBJ2-7	TGTGCCAGCAGCTTAGAACTAGCGGGAGCCTACGAGCAGTACTTC	CASSLELAGAYEQYF
TRBV28	NA	NA	TRBJ1-1	TGTGCCAGCAATAGAATTTGGGGCGCTGAAGCTTTCTTT	CASNRIWGAEAFF
TRBV11-3	NA	NA	TRBJ2-7	TGTGCCAGCAGCTTCAGGGGATGGAATTACGAGCAGTACTTC	CASSFRGWNYEQYF
TRBV4-1	TRBD2	once	TRBJ2-1	TGCGCCAGCAGCCAAGGCGGGAGGAGGGGTAATGAGCAGTTCTTC	CASSQGGRRGNEQFF
TRBV28	NA	NA	TRBJ2-6	TGTGCCAGCGGCTTCGCTGGGGCCAACGTCCTGACTTTC	CASGFAGANVLTF
TRBV28	NA	NA	TRBJ2-1	TGTGCCAGCAGTCCTCTCATCCCAGGCAATGAGCAGTTCTTC	CASSPLIPGNEQFF
TRBV5-1	NA	once	TRBJ1-1	TGCGCCAGCAAGATAGGGGATGAGAACACTGAAGCTTTCTTT	CASKIGDENTEAFF
TRBV5-1	TRBD1	NA	TRBJ1-4	TGCGCCAGCAGCTTAGACAGGGGTAATGAAAAACTGTTTTTT	CASSLDRGNEKLFF
TRBV5-1	NA	NA	TRBJ2-7	TGCGCCAGCAGCCCAAGGACAGCGGACGAGCAGTACTTC	CASSPRTADEQYF